A selection of T cell receptor beta chains follows, all from one sample in a study of T cell responses to AZD1222 COVID-19 vaccine. Profiling relied on immunoSEQ multiplex PCR, and the TCRdb table lists in-frame clones only, not all of them. Counted here are under 250,000 clones, roughly 91% occurring once; the ten biggest clones make up about 1%. The sequenced sample was peripheral blood, obtained on day 0 of MenACWY control vaccination. These receptors came from an adult in good health. Each CDR3 is given with its conserved first and last residue. A D gene is named only where the DNA matches it firmly. Some rows have no size entry. The others give once, few or many, or a class for an expanded clone.

cdr3_nt: TGCGCCAGCAGCACGACAGGGCCAAACTATGGCTACACCTTC; cdr3_aa: CASSTTGPNYGYTF; d_call: TRBD1; j_call: TRBJ1-2; v_call: TRBV5-1; clone_size: .
cdr3_nt: TGTGCCAGCACTTACTCCGGGACAGGGGTGGGGGCCAACACTGAAGCTTTCTTT; cdr3_aa: CASTYSGTGVGANTEAFF; d_call: TRBD1; j_call: TRBJ1-1; v_call: TRBV6-4; clone_size: .
cdr3_nt: TGTGCCAGCAGCGTAGCAGGGACAGGGCCCAGCTCCTACGAGCAGTACTTC; cdr3_aa: CASSVAGTGPSSYEQYF; d_call: TRBD1; j_call: TRBJ2-7; v_call: TRBV9; clone_size: .
cdr3_nt: TGTGCCAGCAGTGTAGACAGGGGGAGGTTCTTC; cdr3_aa: CASSVDRGRFF; d_call: TRBD1; j_call: TRBJ2-7; v_call: TRBV2; clone_size: few
cdr3_nt: TGTGCCAGCAGTGAAGGGGGTTCTAACTATGGCTACACCTTC; cdr3_aa: CASSEGGSNYGYTF; d_call: .; j_call: TRBJ1-2; v_call: TRBV6-1; clone_size: .
cdr3_nt: TGTGCCAGCTCGATCGGTGGGGGGGACACTGAAGCTTTCTTT; cdr3_aa: CASSIGGGDTEAFF; d_call: .; j_call: TRBJ1-1; v_call: TRBV18; clone_size: .
cdr3_nt: TGTGCCAGCAGTTGGACAGGGGTGAATCAGCCCCAGCATTTT; cdr3_aa: CASSWTGVNQPQHF; d_call: TRBD1; j_call: TRBJ1-5; v_call: TRBV6-5; clone_size: .
cdr3_nt: TGTGCCAGCCGTGAGGGATTCGAAAAACTGTTTTTT; cdr3_aa: CASREGFEKLFF; d_call: .; j_call: TRBJ1-4; v_call: TRBV28; clone_size: .
cdr3_nt: TGTGCCAGTAGTATAGCTGTAAGCTCCTACAATGAGCAGTTCTTC; cdr3_aa: CASSIAVSSYNEQFF; d_call: .; j_call: TRBJ2-1; v_call: TRBV19; clone_size: .
cdr3_nt: TGTGCCAGTCGGAGGACAGGGGATGGCCAGTACTTC; cdr3_aa: CASRRTGDGQYF; d_call: TRBD1; j_call: TRBJ2-5; v_call: TRBV2; clone_size: .
cdr3_nt: TGTGCCAGCACCAAGGAAGGAGACAGGTATTCACCCCTCCACTTT; cdr3_aa: CASTKEGDRYSPLHF; d_call: .; j_call: TRBJ1-6; v_call: TRBV2; clone_size: .
cdr3_nt: TGTGCCTGGAGTGTACGGGGACTGACGAACACCGGGGAGCTGTTTTTT; cdr3_aa: CAWSVRGLTNTGELFF; d_call: .; j_call: TRBJ2-2; v_call: TRBV30; clone_size: .
cdr3_nt: TGTGCCAGCAGTGCCCGGGACAGGGCTTACAATGAGCAGTTCTTC; cdr3_aa: CASSARDRAYNEQFF; d_call: TRBD1; j_call: TRBJ2-1; v_call: TRBV2; clone_size: .
cdr3_nt: TGTGCCAGCAGCCCACAAGGGCAGGGGACAGATACGCAGTATTTT; cdr3_aa: CASSPQGQGTDTQYF; d_call: .; j_call: TRBJ2-3; v_call: TRBV7-7; clone_size: .
cdr3_nt: TGTGCCAGCAGCCAAGGCGCCGGGGCGGTCACTGAAGCTTTCTTT; cdr3_aa: CASSQGAGAVTEAFF; d_call: .; j_call: TRBJ1-1; v_call: TRBV4-2; clone_size: .
cdr3_nt: TGTGCCAGCAGTGAAACAGGGGTGCCCTACAATGAGCAGTTCTTC; cdr3_aa: CASSETGVPYNEQFF; d_call: TRBD1; j_call: TRBJ2-1; v_call: TRBV6-1; clone_size: .
cdr3_nt: TGTGCCAGTAGAACCGGGACAACGACTTCAACTAATGAAAAACTGTTTTTT; cdr3_aa: CASRTGTTTSTNEKLFF; d_call: .; j_call: TRBJ1-4; v_call: TRBV19; clone_size: .
cdr3_nt: TGTGCCAGCTCACCCTCCAGCTATGGCTACACCTTC; cdr3_aa: CASSPSSYGYTF; d_call: .; j_call: TRBJ1-2; v_call: TRBV18; clone_size: .
cdr3_nt: TGTGCCAGCCTTGGACAGGGCCCGCAGTACTTC; cdr3_aa: CASLGQGPQYF; d_call: TRBD1; j_call: TRBJ2-7; v_call: TRBV6-5; clone_size: .
cdr3_nt: TGCGCCAGCAGCTTGGTAGGGACAGAAAAAGTACAGGCTTTCTTT; cdr3_aa: CASSLVGTEKVQAFF; d_call: TRBD1; j_call: TRBJ1-1; v_call: TRBV5-1; clone_size: .
cdr3_nt: TGTGCCAGCAGCATCCAGGTGAATTCACCCCTCCACTTT; cdr3_aa: CASSIQVNSPLHF; d_call: .; j_call: TRBJ1-6; v_call: TRBV7-9; clone_size: .
cdr3_nt: TGTGCCAGCAGCGTGGGTATCCCGGGACAGCCTAATGAAAAACTGTTTTTT; cdr3_aa: CASSVGIPGQPNEKLFF; d_call: TRBD1; j_call: TRBJ1-4; v_call: TRBV5-4; clone_size: few
cdr3_nt: TGTGCCAGCAGCCAAGGAGAAGTGGACTATGGCTACACCTTC; cdr3_aa: CASSQGEVDYGYTF; d_call: .; j_call: TRBJ1-2; v_call: TRBV3-1/TRBV3-2; clone_size: .
cdr3_nt: TGTGCCAGCAGTGATGTGGGGACAGGGTGGGAAAAACTGTTTTTT; cdr3_aa: CASSDVGTGWEKLFF; d_call: TRBD1; j_call: TRBJ1-4; v_call: TRBV2; clone_size: .
cdr3_nt: TGTGCCAGCAGACAGGACAGGGGCACTGAAGCTTTCTTT; cdr3_aa: CASRQDRGTEAFF; d_call: TRBD1; j_call: TRBJ1-1; v_call: TRBV7-9; clone_size: .
cdr3_nt: TGTGCCAGCAGTACCCCCCTTAATGAAGCTTTCTTT; cdr3_aa: CASSTPLNEAFF; d_call: .; j_call: TRBJ1-1; v_call: TRBV28; clone_size: .
cdr3_nt: TGTGCCAGCAGATGGGGACAGGGAACCGGGGAGCTGTTTTTT; cdr3_aa: CASRWGQGTGELFF; d_call: TRBD1; j_call: TRBJ2-2; v_call: TRBV6-5; clone_size: .
cdr3_nt: TGTGCCAGCAGCTTCGACAGTTACAATGAGCAGTTCTTC; cdr3_aa: CASSFDSYNEQFF; d_call: .; j_call: TRBJ2-1; v_call: TRBV7-3; clone_size: .
cdr3_nt: TGCGCCAGCAGCCTACAGGGAGCCCCTAACTATGGCTACACCTTC; cdr3_aa: CASSLQGAPNYGYTF; d_call: .; j_call: TRBJ1-2; v_call: TRBV5-1; clone_size: .
cdr3_nt: TGTGCCAGTAGTATAGGCGGGACAGGCCAAGAGACCCAGTACTTC; cdr3_aa: CASSIGGTGQETQYF; d_call: TRBD1; j_call: TRBJ2-5; v_call: TRBV19; clone_size: .
cdr3_nt: TGCAGTGCTAGTATACTGCCATTAGCCAAAAACATTCAGTACTTC; cdr3_aa: CSASILPLAKNIQYF; d_call: .; j_call: TRBJ2-4; v_call: TRBV20-1; clone_size: .
cdr3_nt: TGTGCCAGTAGTATGGGCGCCGCAACTAATGAAAAACTGTTTTTT; cdr3_aa: CASSMGAATNEKLFF; d_call: .; j_call: TRBJ1-4; v_call: TRBV19; clone_size: .
cdr3_nt: TGCAGTGCTAGTTATACTAGCGGGGGCCACAATGAGCAGTTCTTC; cdr3_aa: CSASYTSGGHNEQFF; d_call: TRBD2; j_call: TRBJ2-1; v_call: TRBV20-1; clone_size: .
cdr3_nt: TGTGCCAGTAGTCTCCCGGGGCCTTCGAACACTGAAGCTTTCTTT; cdr3_aa: CASSLPGPSNTEAFF; d_call: .; j_call: TRBJ1-1; v_call: TRBV19; clone_size: .
cdr3_nt: TGTGCCGGGGCAGCGGGGTCGCTCGGCTCCTACAATGAGCAGTTCTTC; cdr3_aa: CAGAAGSLGSYNEQFF; d_call: TRBD2; j_call: TRBJ2-1; v_call: TRBV5-8; clone_size: .
cdr3_nt: TGTGCCAGCCAAGGGGGCCGGAATTCACCCCTCCACTTT; cdr3_aa: CASQGGRNSPLHF; d_call: TRBD1; j_call: TRBJ1-6; v_call: TRBV3-1/TRBV3-2; clone_size: few
cdr3_nt: TGTGCCATCAGTCCTAAACAGAACACTGAAGCTTTCTTT; cdr3_aa: CAISPKQNTEAFF; d_call: .; j_call: TRBJ1-1; v_call: TRBV10-3; clone_size: .
cdr3_nt: TGCGCCAGCAGCCAAGGGGGAGGTGCTGGAAACACCATATATTTT; cdr3_aa: CASSQGGGAGNTIYF; d_call: .; j_call: TRBJ1-3; v_call: TRBV4-3; clone_size: .
cdr3_nt: TGTGCCAGCAGAAGAGGGACAACGGGTGAAAAACTGTTTTTT; cdr3_aa: CASRRGTTGEKLFF; d_call: .; j_call: TRBJ1-4; v_call: TRBV6-5; clone_size: once